This T cell receptor (beta chain) was recovered during a study of cytomegalovirus exposure and HLA in healthy donors. General study findings and limits: A later analysis found that most CMV-associated TCR beta chains appeared HLA-restricted. In a later analysis, compared with equally common non-associated chains, HLA-associated beta chains were more expanded. 150 or so TCR beta chains were listed as cytomegalovirus-associated. It was assumed in the presence/absence analyses that sequencing depth was roughly uniform across donors.

The PCR employed 60 Vbeta primers together with 13 Jbeta primers. Sequenced by immunoSEQ multiplex PCR; TCRdb stores in-frame clones only, minus some. The sample lists approximately 100,000 clones; 77% were seen once. In the case of this clone: Its antigen is unidentified.

CDR3 length equals 15 residues. V was pared by 0 bases and J by 1 base, with 3 bases of the junction left unmatched. Germline V gene lookup returns CDR1 SNHLY and CDR2 FYNNEI. The sample consisted of PBMCs. This TCR was recovered from a man aged 40-49 years in good health and CMV-seropositive. This rearrangement joins TRBV2 to TRBJ2-7; 7 bases line up with TRBD1. The CDR3 reads CASSEAGTVSYEQYF. In DNA form, the CDR3 reads TGTGCCAGCAGTGAAGCAGGGACAGTGTCCTACGAGCAGTACTTC. Supplemented by reference TRBV2 and TRBJ2-7, the full variable domain reads EPEVTQTPSHQVTQMGQEVILRCVPISNHLYFYWYRQILGQKVEFLVSFYNNEISEKSEIFDDQFSVERPDGSNFTLKIRSTKLEDSAMYFCASSEAGTVSYEQYFGPGTRLTVT.